These 10 T cell receptor beta chains came from one sample sequenced in a study of breast tumors, draining lymph nodes, adjacent tissues. Axillary draining lymph nodes of breast cancer patients supplied the node samples. TCRdb ran MiXCR on the multiplex PCR reads and lists one entry per CDR3 protein. The table lists around 130,000 distinct CDR3 sequences, less than 25% of them singletons, with about 2.2% in the top ten. Sequences were obtained from axillary lymph node tissue. The receptor source for this set is a female donor with breast cancer. Some clones in this sample may be carry-over from other donors' samples.

This clonotype was recorded at least ten times. This rearrangement joins TRBV30 to TRBJ2-7, with no clear D. Between the trimmed V and J ends, which lost 0 bases and 2 bases, there was a span of 5 bases. The CDR3 is 12 residues long. CDR1 and CDR2 (germline): GTSNPN, SVGIG (reference sequence). The CDR3 loop reads CAWSVTPYEQYF. CDR3 nucleotides: TGTGCCTGGAGTGTAACACCCTACGAGCAGTACTTC. Drawing the rest from reference TRBV30 and TRBJ2-7, the complete variable domain is SQTIHQWPATLVQPVGSPLSLECTVEGTSNPNLYWYRQAAGRGLQLLFYSVGIGQISSEVPQNLSASRPQDRQFILSSKKLLLSDSGFYLCAWSVTPYEQYFGPGTRLTVT.

Concerning this clonotype itself: A much larger clone lies one base from this, so it may be a read error. V usage is TRBV5-5 and J usage is TRBJ2-2, with 7 bases that match TRBD1. Germline V gives CDR1 SGHKS, CDR2 YYEKEE (reference sequence). The CDR3 is 15 amino acids. The CDR3 region is CASSQNRGRTGELVF. The CDR3 bases are TGTGCCAGCAGTCAAAACAGGGGACGCACCGGGGAGCTGGTTTTT.

There are many counts of this clonotype. This rearrangement joins TRBV20-1 to TRBJ2-5; D may be TRBD2 (6 bases). This CDR3 region has 13 residues. From germline, CDR1 is DFQATT and CDR2 SNEGSKA (reference sequence). The V end was cut by 1 base, the J end by 0 bases, with 6 bases between. The CDR3 DNA sequence: TGCAGTGCTAGAGGGGACTACCAAGAGACCCAGTACTTC. Translated, it gives CSARGDYQETQYF.

Points on this clonotype: Given a much more abundant clone one base away, this may be a read error. J is TRBJ1-3 and V is TRBV9; D is ambiguous. V lost 3 bases and J lost 2, with 15 bases in between. CDR3 length: 16 residues. Looked up from germline, CDR1 is SGDLS and CDR2 is YYNGEE. The CDR3 DNA follows: TGTGCCAGCAGCGCTACTTCCTTCGGAACTGGAAACACCATATATTTT. This encodes CASSATSFGTGNTIYF. Full variable domain (outside the CDR3, taken from reference TRBV9 and TRBJ1-3): DSGVTQTPKHLITATGQRVTLRCSPRSGDLSVYWYQQSLDQGLQFLIQYYNGEERAKGNILERFSAQQFPDLHSELNLSSLELGDSALYFCASSATSFGTGNTIYFGEGSWLTVV.

This clonotype was seen a few times. The chain employs TRBV19 and TRBJ1-2, with TRBD1 as a possible D gene (6 bases). The V end lost 5 bases, the J end lost 3 bases, and 28 bases lay between the germline ends. Germline CDR1 reads LNHDA; CDR2 reads SQIVND (reference sequence). The CDR3 runs 19 residues. The CDR3: CASSGQGQETGRYHYGYTF. In DNA form, the CDR3 reads TGTGCCAGTAGTGGTCAGGGGCAGGAGACGGGAAGGTATCACTATGGCTACACCTTC.

There are many counts of this clonotype. This chain connects TRBV20-1 to TRBJ2-7; possibly TRBD2 for D (6 bases). The ends were cut back, 2 bases at V and 2 bases at J, with 13 bases in the middle. Germline assignment: CDR1 DFQATT and CDR2 SNEGSKA (reference sequence). The CDR3 runs to 14 residues. CDR3 DNA sequence: TGCAGTGCTAGATCCCCGGGAGAAACCTACGAGCAGTACTTC. Its translation is CSARSPGETYEQYF.

Comments on this clonotype: A much larger clone differs from this one at a single base, so this may be a read error. The chain uses TRBV10-1 and TRBJ2-1; D gene unclear. V lost 4 bases and J 0 bases, leaving 16 bases between the germline ends. Germline CDR1 and CDR2: WNHNN and SYGVQD (reference sequence). The CDR3 totals 17 residues. The CDR3 DNA is TGCGCCAGCAGTGGGGTGAACAAGGGCTACTCCTACAATGAGCAGTTCTTC. This codes for CASSGVNKGYSYNEQFF.

This clonotype was detected ten times or more. This rearrangement joins TRBV6-2 or TRBV6-3 to TRBJ2-1; D gene ambiguous. The CDR3 is 13 residues long. V was clipped by 4 bases and J by 10 bases, with 14 bases between them. Germline V gene data show CDR1 as MNHEY and CDR2 as SVGEGT. The DNA of the CDR3 is TGTGCCAGCAGTTCGATATCCAGTCGCGAGCAGTTCTTC. This codes for CASSSISSREQFF.

On this clonotype itself: This may be a read error, as it is one base from a much larger clone. This chain connects TRBV27 to TRBJ2-7; D gene uncertain. Germline CDR1 is MNHEY and CDR2 is SMNVEV (reference sequence). CDR3 length equals 13 residues. CDR3 bases: TGTGCCAGCAGCCAGCTCGGTTCCTACGAGCGGTACTTC. Protein product: CASSQLGSYERYF.

This clonotype has ten or more counts. V is TRBV6-2 or TRBV6-3 and J is TRBJ2-7; D might be TRBD2 (5 bases). CDR1 and CDR2 from the germline V gene are MNHEY and SVGEGT. CDR3 length: 11 amino acids. V lost 5 bases to trimming and J lost 7 bases, with 9 bases between them. This CDR3 reads CASSDSGEQYF. The CDR3 DNA reads TGTGCCAGCAGTGATTCGGGGGAGCAGTACTTC.